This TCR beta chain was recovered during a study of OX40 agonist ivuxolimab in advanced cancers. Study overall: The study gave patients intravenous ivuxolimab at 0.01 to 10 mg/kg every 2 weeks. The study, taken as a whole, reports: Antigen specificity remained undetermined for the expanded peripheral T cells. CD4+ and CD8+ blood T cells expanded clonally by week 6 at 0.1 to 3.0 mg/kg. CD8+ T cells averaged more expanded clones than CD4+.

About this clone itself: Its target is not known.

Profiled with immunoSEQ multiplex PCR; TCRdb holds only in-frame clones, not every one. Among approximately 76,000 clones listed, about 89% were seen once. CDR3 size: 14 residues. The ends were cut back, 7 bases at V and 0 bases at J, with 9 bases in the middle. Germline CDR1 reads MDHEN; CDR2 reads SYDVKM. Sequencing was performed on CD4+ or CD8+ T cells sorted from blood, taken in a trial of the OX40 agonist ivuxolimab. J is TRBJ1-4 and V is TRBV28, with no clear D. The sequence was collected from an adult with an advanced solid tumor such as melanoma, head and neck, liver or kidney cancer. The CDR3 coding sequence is TGTGCCAGCACCGACTACTCAACTAATGAAAAACTGTTTTTT. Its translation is CASTDYSTNEKLFF.